A selection of T cell receptor beta chains follows, all from one sample in a study of blood T cells in healthy people across ages. TCRdb fed the 5' RACE reads into MiXCR, producing one record per CDR3 protein. The table shows about 640,000 distinct CDR3 sequences, with under 30% occurring only once. The sequenced sample consisted of blood. The receptor set was obtained from a woman older than 75 in good health. Each CDR3 is given with its conserved first and last residue. The D gene is left open where the match is weak. Clone size is given for some rows only: seen once, a few or many times, or a class if the clone is expanded.

-	-	TRBJ2-7	TRBV7-9	CASSHPGGSYEQYF	TGTGCCAGCAGCCATCCTGGAGGGTCCTACGAGCAGTACTTC
-	TRBD1	TRBJ2-7	TRBV29-1	CSVARTGDTYEQYF	TGCAGCGTTGCCCGGACAGGGGACACCTACGAGCAGTACTTC
many	TRBD1	TRBJ2-1	TRBV3-1	CASTRGQGGEQFF	TGTGCCAGCACCAGGGGGCAGGGGGGTGAGCAGTTCTTC
-	-	TRBJ2-5	TRBV7-6	CASNVRQGEGQTQYF	TGTGCCAGCAACGTCCGGCAGGGGGAGGGACAGACCCAGTACTTC
-	TRBD1	TRBJ1-2	TRBV4-3	CASSQDSPGGYGYTF	TGCGCCAGCAGCCAAGATTCCCCAGGGGGGTATGGCTACACCTTC
many	-	TRBJ2-5	TRBV14	CASSQDTGRGPWETQYF	TGTGCCAGCAGCCAAGATACAGGCAGAGGACCTTGGGAGACCCAGTACTTC
many	-	TRBJ2-2	TRBV7-2	CASSFRSGGTGELFF	TGTGCCAGCAGCTTCCGCTCTGGGGGCACCGGGGAGCTGTTTTTT
few	-	TRBJ2-5	TRBV5-1	CASSFSLRGRLQETQYF	TGCGCCAGCAGCTTCTCTCTAAGGGGTCGGCTCCAAGAGACCCAGTACTTC
many	TRBD2	TRBJ2-3	TRBV5-4	CASSLKSGGEDTQYF	TGTGCCAGCAGCTTGAAAAGCGGGGGGGAAGATACGCAGTATTTT
-	-	TRBJ2-1	TRBV7-9	CANSLDRAPYRETQFF	TGTGCCAACAGCTTAGACCGGGCACCTTATCGGGAGACCCAGTTCTTC
many	TRBD2	TRBJ2-1	TRBV7-3	CASSLRVAGGLGNEQFF	TGTGCCAGCAGCTTAAGGGTAGCGGGGGGGCTCGGGAATGAGCAGTTCTTC
-	TRBD1	TRBJ1-2	TRBV20-1	CSARPYTGTGGSGYTF	TGCAGTGCTAGACCCTATACCGGGACAGGGGGCAGCGGCTACACCTTC
few	TRBD1	TRBJ1-5	TRBV30	CAWSFGQGRQPQHF	TGTGCCTGGAGTTTTGGACAGGGTCGGCAGCCCCAGCATTTT
many	TRBD1	TRBJ1-6	TRBV5-1	CASRATEGARRSPLHF	TGCGCCAGCAGGGCTACGGAGGGGGCGCGGAGATCACCCCTCCACTTT
few	-	TRBJ1-6	TRBV2	CASTGTAYSPLHF	TGTGCCAGCACCGGGACGGCCTATTCACCCCTCCACTTT
-	-	TRBJ1-2	TRBV20-1	CSAKAFYGYTF	TGCAGTGCTAAAGCCTTCTATGGCTACACCTTC
few	-	TRBJ1-1	TRBV29-1	CSVVIGTSWGTEAFF	TGCAGCGTCGTGATAGGGACATCCTGGGGGACTGAAGCTTTCTTT
many	-	TRBJ2-7	TRBV6-2/TRBV6-3	CASSYSNYYEQYF	TGTGCCAGCAGTTACTCGAATTACTACGAGCAGTACTTC
-	TRBD2	TRBJ2-3	TRBV7-2	CASSPQELAGGDTQYF	TGTGCCAGCAGCCCGCAGGAGCTAGCGGGGGGTGATACGCAGTATTTT
many	-	TRBJ2-1	TRBV5-5	CASRGGVGYNEQFF	TGTGCCAGCCGGGGCGGGGTAGGGTACAATGAGCAGTTCTTC
-	TRBD2	TRBJ2-7	TRBV2	CASSPRELAAFFGSYNEQYF	TGTGCCAGCAGTCCTCGGGAACTAGCGGCCTTTTTTGGATCCTACAATGAGCAGTACTTC
-	-	TRBJ1-1	TRBV27	CASSLPSGTEAFF	TGTGCCAGCAGTTTACCATCCGGCACTGAAGCTTTCTTT
-	-	TRBJ1-2	TRBV27	CASRMTRQIYGYTF	TGTGCCAGCAGGATGACAAGGCAGATCTATGGCTACACCTTC
many	-	TRBJ2-1	TRBV4-1	CASSQESGRGNEQFF	TGCGCCAGCAGCCAAGAATCGGGCAGGGGCAATGAGCAGTTCTTC
many	TRBD2	TRBJ2-4	TRBV5-1	CASSLVGGAGGQAKNIQYF	TGCGCCAGCAGCTTGGTTGGGGGCGCGGGGGGCCAAGCCAAAAACATTCAGTACTTC
-	TRBD1	TRBJ2-3	TRBV20-1	CSADRAPTDTQYF	TGCAGTGCTGACAGGGCCCCCACAGATACGCAGTATTTT
many	-	TRBJ2-1	TRBV7-8	CASSLSRYNEQFF	TGTGCCAGCAGCTTAAGCAGATACAATGAGCAGTTCTTC
-	-	TRBJ1-4	TRBV7-9	CASSPPGTANEKLFF	TGTGCCAGCAGCCCCCCCGGGACGGCTAATGAAAAACTGTTTTTT
-	TRBD1	TRBJ2-2	TRBV29-1	CSGTGSNTGELFF	TGCAGCGGGACAGGGTCGAACACCGGGGAGCTGTTTTTT